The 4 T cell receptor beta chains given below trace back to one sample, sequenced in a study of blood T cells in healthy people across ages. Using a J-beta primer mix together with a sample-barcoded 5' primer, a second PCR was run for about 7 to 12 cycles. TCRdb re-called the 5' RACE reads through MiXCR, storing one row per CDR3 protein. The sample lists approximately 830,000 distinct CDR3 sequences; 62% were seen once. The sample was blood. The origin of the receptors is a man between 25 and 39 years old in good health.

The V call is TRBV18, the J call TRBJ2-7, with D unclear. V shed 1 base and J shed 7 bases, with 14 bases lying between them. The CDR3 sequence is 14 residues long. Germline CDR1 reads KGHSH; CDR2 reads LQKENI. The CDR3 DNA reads TGTGCCAGCTCACCACAGGCAGCATACAATGAGCAGTACTTC. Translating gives CASSPQAAYNEQYF.

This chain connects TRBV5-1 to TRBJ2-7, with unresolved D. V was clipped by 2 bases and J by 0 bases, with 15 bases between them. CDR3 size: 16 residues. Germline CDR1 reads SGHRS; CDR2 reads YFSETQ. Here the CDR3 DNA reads TGCGCCAGCAGCTTCAATCCCCGGAGCCGCTCCTACGAGCAGTACTTC. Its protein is CASSFNPRSRSYEQYF. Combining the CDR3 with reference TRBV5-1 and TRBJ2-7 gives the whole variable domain KAGVTQTPRYLIKTRGQQVTLSCSPISGHRSVSWYQQTPGQGLQFLFEYFSETQRNKGNFPGRFSGRQFSNSRSEMNVSTLELGDSALYLCASSFNPRSRSYEQYFGPGTRLTVT.

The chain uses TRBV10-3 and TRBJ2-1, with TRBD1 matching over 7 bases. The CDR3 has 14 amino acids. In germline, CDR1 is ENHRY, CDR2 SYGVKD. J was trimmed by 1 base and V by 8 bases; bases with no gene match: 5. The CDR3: CAILGTDSYNEQFF. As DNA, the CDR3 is TGTGCCATCCTCGGGACAGATTCCTACAATGAGCAGTTCTTC.

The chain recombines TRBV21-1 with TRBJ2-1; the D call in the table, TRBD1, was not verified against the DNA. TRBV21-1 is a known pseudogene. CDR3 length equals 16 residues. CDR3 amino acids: CASRLTIGGGLNEQFF. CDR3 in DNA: TGTGCCAGCAGGCTTACGATAGGGGGGGGCCTCAATGAGCAGTTCTTC.